A selection of T cell receptor beta chains follows, all from one sample in a study of shared clonotypes between healthy human individuals. The protocol was immunoSEQ multiplex PCR, while the TCRdb copy is restricted to in-frame clones and leaves out a portion. The table has about 1.4 million clones, around 95% seen once. Sequencing was done on a sample of naive CD4+ T cells sorted from blood. The receptors were sampled from a man aged 25 to 40 in good health. Each CDR3 is given with its conserved first and last residue. The order of the fields is J gene, D gene, V gene, clone size, CDR3 protein, CDR3 DNA. D genes are given only for firm matches. Size values are once, few and many counts, or a class for expanded clones, and some rows have none.

TRBJ2-7,TRBD2,TRBV5-6,.,CASSGSGRASYEQYF,TGTGCCAGCAGCGGGAGCGGGAGGGCTTCCTACGAGCAGTACTTC
TRBJ2-7,.,TRBV9,.,CASSEGLLGYEQYF,TGTGCCAGCAGCGAGGGCCTTCTCGGATACGAGCAGTACTTC
TRBJ2-7,.,TRBV5-5,.,CASSFLGQTLWEQYF,TGTGCCAGCAGTTTTCTAGGACAGACTTTGTGGGAGCAGTACTTC
TRBJ2-2,.,TRBV5-4,.,CASSLEAHPMTGELFF,TGTGCCAGCAGCTTGGAGGCTCACCCCATGACCGGGGAGCTGTTTTTT
TRBJ1-2,.,TRBV15,.,CATSRDREVGYTF,TGTGCCACCAGCAGAGATCGAGAGGTTGGCTACACCTTC
TRBJ1-1,TRBD1,TRBV28,.,CASSFEGQGAAMNTEAFF,TGTGCCAGCAGTTTCGAAGGGCAGGGGGCTGCAATGAACACTGAAGCTTTCTTT
TRBJ2-3,TRBD2,TRBV9,.,CASSALAGGPEDTQYF,TGTGCCAGCAGCGCCCTGGCGGGAGGGCCGGAAGATACGCAGTATTTT
TRBJ2-1,.,TRBV6-1,.,CASTDMAGTLSYNEQFF,TGTGCCAGCACTGATATGGCCGGGACCCTCTCTTACAATGAGCAGTTCTTC
TRBJ2-1,TRBD2,TRBV6-6,.,CASSKKREHNEQFF,TGTGCCAGCAGTAAGAAGCGGGAGCACAATGAGCAGTTCTTC
TRBJ1-2,.,TRBV6-1,.,CASSERGGANYGYTF,TGTGCCAGCAGTGAAAGGGGGGGAGCTAACTATGGCTACACCTTC
TRBJ2-2,.,TRBV6-5,.,CASSYAIAANTGELFF,TGTGCCAGCAGTTACGCCATAGCCGCGAACACCGGGGAGCTGTTTTTT
TRBJ2-7,TRBD1,TRBV9,.,CASSVLQGAEQYF,TGTGCCAGCAGCGTACTACAGGGGGCCGAGCAGTACTTC
TRBJ2-7,.,TRBV18,.,CASSRNRGGGSSEQYF,TGTGCCAGCTCTCGCAACAGGGGAGGAGGGTCCAGCGAGCAGTACTTC
TRBJ2-2,.,TRBV9,.,CASSVAGWGRGQPNTGELFF,TGTGCCAGCAGCGTAGCGGGTTGGGGTCGCGGACAGCCTAACACCGGGGAGCTGTTTTTT
TRBJ2-1,TRBD2,TRBV27,.,CASSLGGLLPNEQFF,TGTGCCAGCAGTTTAGGGGGACTACTACCCAATGAGCAGTTCTTC
TRBJ2-2,TRBD1,TRBV19,.,CASTSRQGRTGELFF,TGTGCCAGCACCTCTCGACAGGGGCGGACCGGGGAGCTGTTTTTT
TRBJ1-5,.,TRBV28,.,CASVPRLGSNQPQHF,TGTGCCAGCGTCCCTAGGTTGGGAAGCAATCAGCCCCAGCATTTT
TRBJ2-1,.,TRBV5-1,once,CASGQPHENEQFF,TGCGCCAGCGGGCAGCCCCACGAGAATGAGCAGTTCTTC
TRBJ2-2,.,TRBV28,once,CASSLYKTNTGELFF,TGTGCCAGCAGTTTATACAAGACGAACACCGGGGAGCTGTTTTTT
TRBJ1-2,.,TRBV11-2,.,CASSPGDNRVGGYTF,TGTGCCAGCAGCCCTGGGGACAACCGCGTAGGTGGCTACACCTTC
TRBJ2-2,.,TRBV7-6,.,CASRRTASTGELFF,TGTGCCAGCAGACGGACGGCCTCCACCGGGGAGCTGTTTTTT
TRBJ2-1,TRBD2,TRBV27,.,CASSLYEREGLYEQFF,TGTGCCAGCAGTTTATATGAGCGGGAGGGCCTGTATGAGCAGTTCTTC
TRBJ2-7,TRBD1,TRBV2,.,CASSSPGQGREQYF,TGTGCCAGCAGTTCGCCGGGACAGGGCAGGGAGCAGTACTTC
TRBJ2-7,TRBD1,TRBV6-5,.,CASSRGQGTYEQYF,TGTGCCAGCAGTCGGGGACAGGGGACCTACGAGCAGTACTTC
TRBJ2-2,.,TRBV7-6,.,CASSLNLATTGELFF,TGTGCCAGCAGCTTAAATCTAGCGACAACCGGGGAGCTGTTTTTT
TRBJ2-3,.,TRBV2,.,CASIGVRADTQYF,TGTGCCAGCATAGGAGTTAGGGCAGATACGCAGTATTTT
TRBJ1-2,TRBD1,TRBV27,.,CASSQTDRGRNYGYTF,TGTGCCAGCAGTCAGACGGACAGGGGGCGAAACTATGGCTACACCTTC
TRBJ1-1,.,TRBV7-6,.,CASSLVRVDTEAFF,TGTGCCAGCAGCTTGGTCAGGGTGGACACTGAAGCTTTCTTT
TRBJ1-1,.,TRBV2,.,CASSEAGGGRDTEAFF,TGTGCCAGCAGTGAAGCCGGGGGGGGAAGGGACACTGAAGCTTTCTTT
TRBJ1-3,.,TRBV7-9,.,CASSFLSSSILRNTIYF,TGTGCCAGCAGCTTTCTCTCATCGAGTATTTTGAGAAACACCATATATTTT
TRBJ2-7,.,TRBV27,.,CASSSHGSNYEQYF,TGTGCCAGCAGTTCTCACGGGAGTAACTACGAGCAGTACTTC
TRBJ2-7,TRBD1,TRBV7-9,.,CASSKGQGETYEQYF,TGTGCCAGCAGCAAGGGACAGGGAGAAACCTACGAGCAGTACTTC
TRBJ2-1,.,TRBV27,.,CASSFLPDRFRSYNEQFF,TGTGCCAGCAGTTTCTTGCCGGACCGTTTTCGCTCCTACAATGAGCAGTTCTTC
TRBJ1-2,TRBD1,TRBV5-1,.,CASSLLGQVSNYGYTF,TGCGCCAGCAGCTTGTTGGGACAGGTCTCTAACTATGGCTACACCTTC
TRBJ2-1,TRBD2,TRBV10-1,.,CASSESGDNEQFF,TGCGCCAGCAGTGAAAGCGGGGATAATGAGCAGTTCTTC
TRBJ1-1,TRBD1,TRBV7-3,.,CASSLEGADTEAFF,TGTGCCAGCAGCTTAGAGGGGGCAGACACTGAAGCTTTCTTT
TRBJ1-5,.,TRBV5-4,once,CASSLGSNQPQHF,TGTGCCAGCAGCCTTGGGTCTAATCAGCCCCAGCATTTT
TRBJ2-1,.,TRBV5-1,.,CASSLAGAYNEQFF,TGCGCCAGCAGCTTGGCGGGAGCTTACAATGAGCAGTTCTTC
TRBJ1-5,.,TRBV19,.,CASNSQPQHF,TGTGCCAGTAATTCTCAGCCCCAGCATTTT
TRBJ2-5,.,TRBV5-4,.,CASSLAGQQVQETQYF,TGTGCCAGCAGCTTGGCCGGACAGCAAGTCCAAGAGACCCAGTACTTC